This TCR beta chain originates from a study of early T cells in non-severe SARS-CoV-2 infection. Looking at the study overall: Bulk RNA isolated from unsorted whole blood underwent sequencing; chains were not paired.

Details on this clonotype: Its antigen is currently unknown.

Unique molecular identifiers tagged individual cDNA molecules. A single record per CDR3 protein comes from TCRdb applying MiXCR to the 5' RACE reads. The sample yields about 83,000 distinct CDR3 sequences, roughly 12% seen once. Findings and limits, study-wide: Anti-spike CD8 specificities were favored by VDJdb matching, whose results missed private and CD4 specificities.

V trimming: 3 bases; J trimming: 10 bases; junction bases outside the gene matches: 10. CDR3 length equals 14 residues. The V gene's germline CDR1 is MNHNS and CDR2 SASEGT. The TCR originated in an adult who was a healthcare worker with PCR-confirmed SARS-CoV-2 infection or an uninfected control (not recorded which). Material: whole blood. This chain links TRBV6-1 with TRBJ2-3; 7 nucleotides agree with TRBD1. CDR3 in amino acids: CASSEGDSPSAQYF. As DNA, the CDR3 is TGTGCCAGCAGTGAGGGGGACAGTCCCTCGGCGCAGTATTTT.